The 9 T cell receptor beta chains in this list originate from one sample, sequenced in a study of T-cell memory formation after mild COVID-19. Each CDR3 protein is one row after TCRdb ran MiXCR on the 5' RACE reads. Here the sample spans 300,000 or so distinct CDR3 sequences, about a sixth being singletons. Material for sequencing was PBMCs or a T cell subset sorted from them (not recorded which). All receptors derive from a young man who had mild COVID-19 (a few samples of this study predate the infection). Cell type and time point are not known.

In its sample, this clonotype was seen a few times. The chain links TRBV18 to TRBJ2-5; no reliable D call. The V end lost 2 bases, the J end lost 5 bases, and 9 bases lay between the germline ends. Germline CDR1 reads KGHSH; CDR2 reads LQKENI. The CDR3 is 13 amino acids. The CDR3 region is CASSPLSQETQYF. CDR3 sequence (DNA): TGTGCCAGCTCACCATTAAGTCAGGAGACCCAGTACTTC. Full variable domain (outside the CDR3, taken from reference TRBV18 and TRBJ2-5): NAGVMQNPRHLVRRRGQEARLRCSPMKGHSHVYWYRQLPEEGLKFMVYLQKENIIDESGMPKERFSAEFPKEGPSILRIQQVVRGDSAAYFCASSPLSQETQYFGPGTRLLVL.

In its sample, this clonotype was seen a few times. The V gene is TRBV9, the J gene TRBJ1-6, with no clear D. CDR1 and CDR2 (germline): SGDLS, YYNGEE. V was shortened by 6 bases and J by 8 bases, with 12 bases between the two germline ends. This CDR3 is built from 13 residues. The CDR3 here is CASTIGGDSPLHF. In nucleotides, the CDR3 is TGTGCCAGCACGATTGGCGGGGATTCACCCCTCCACTTT.

This clonotype occurred a few times. The chain recombines TRBV5-1 with TRBJ2-7, with 7 bases lining up with TRBD1. V lost 3 bases to trimming and J lost 4 bases; unmatched junction nucleotides: 13. The CDR3 runs 16 residues. Germline lookup yields CDR1 SGHRS and CDR2 YFSETQ. CDR3 coding DNA: TGCGCCAGCAGCTCAACTCCGGGACAGCGAGAGTACGAGCAGTACTTC. Amino acids: CASSSTPGQREYEQYF.

V and J are TRBV6-6 and TRBJ1-4; D ambiguous. The length of the CDR3 is 12 residues. V lost 6 bases and J lost 8, with 10 bases in between. The germline gives CDR1 MNHNY, CDR2 SVGAGI (reference sequence). CDR3 DNA: TGTGCCAGCAGCGACCCGGAGGAAAAACTGTTTTTT. It yields the protein CASSDPEEKLFF.

This clonotype has just a few counts. The V and J genes are TRBV7-2 and TRBJ2-5; unclear D gene. The CDR3 covers 14 residues. Trimming took off 0 bases at V and 0 bases at J, with 5 bases between the two ends. CDR1 is SGHTA and CDR2 is FQGNSA in the germline V gene. In DNA form, the CDR3 reads TGTGCCAGCAGCTTAGCCGGGTACCAAGAGACCCAGTACTTC. Encoded protein: CASSLAGYQETQYF.

This clonotype was counted only a few times. This chain uses TRBV7-9 with TRBJ2-7; 8 nucleotides agree with TRBD1. Trimming cost V 0 bases and J 0 bases; bases outside gene matches: 1. The CDR3 spans 15 residues. Germline-derived CDR1 and CDR2 are SEHNR and FQNEAQ (reference sequence). The CDR3 DNA reads as TGTGCCAGCAGCTTAGCTCAGGGGGCCTCCTACGAGCAGTACTTC. Translated: CASSLAQGASYEQYF.

The sample holds many counts of this clonotype. This chain connects TRBV14 to TRBJ2-1; no reliable D call. CDR3 length: 15 residues. In germline, CDR1 is SGHDN, CDR2 FVKESK. V lost 2 bases and J 1 base, leaving 9 bases between the germline ends. CDR3 nucleotide sequence: TGTGCCAGCAGCCAACTCTCCATATCCTACAATGAGCAGTTCTTC. This sequence encodes CASSQLSISYNEQFF.

Ten or more counts support this clonotype. V is TRBV5-1 and J is TRBJ2-3; D possibly uses TRBD1 or TRBD2 (5 bases each). V was shortened by 4 bases and J by 2 bases, with 11 bases between the two germline ends. Germline V gene data show CDR1 as SGHRS and CDR2 as YFSETQ. This CDR3 region has 14 residues. The CDR3 DNA reads as TGCGCCAGCAGCAAACAGGAGGTCACAGATACGCAGTATTTT. Protein: CASSKQEVTDTQYF.

This chain joins TRBV6-1 and TRBJ2-1, with 10 positions matching TRBD2. The germline V gene encodes CDR1 MNHNS and CDR2 SASEGT. V lost 6 bases and J lost 3; bases outside the gene matches: 8. The CDR3 covers 16 residues. For the CDR3, the DNA is TGTGCCAGCAGACCTCTAGCGGGGGTTCTCTACAATGAGCAGTTCTTC. Residues: CASRPLAGVLYNEQFF.